This TCR beta chain came from a study of cytotoxic CD8 clonotypes in ibrutinib-treated CLL. Study results and caveats: Increased clonality at ibrutinib response gave way to a return toward baseline at progression.

To note about this clone: Its antigen is as yet unknown.

Produced via immunoSEQ multiplex PCR; TCRdb's table is partial and in-frame only. The data hold roughly 4,200 clones, with roughly 83% observed a single time. Germline CDR1 SGHTA, CDR2 FQGTGA. The CDR3 extends over 16 amino acids. The germline V and J ends were trimmed by 2 bases and 0 bases, with 12 bases remaining between them. The sequencing used PBMCs, collected before ibrutinib treatment. This chain joins TRBV7-3 and TRBJ2-3; TRBD1 might be the D (5 bases). The sequence came from a human donor with chronic lymphocytic leukemia. The CDR3 protein is CASSLQGAGSTDTQYF. In DNA form, the CDR3 reads TGTGCCAGCAGCTTACAGGGTGCAGGTAGCACAGATACGCAGTATTTT.